The 30 T cell receptor beta chains below were found in one sample sequenced in a study of blood T cell repertoires in COVID-19. TCRdb's table, derived via immunoSEQ multiplex PCR, lists solely in-frame clones and lacks some. The sample includes around 200,000 clones, roughly four fifths of them seen just once. The sample taken for sequencing was peripheral blood. The receptors originated from a human donor in a cohort sampled during active COVID-19.

The chain couples TRBV10-3 to TRBJ2-3; 8 bases are a match to TRBD2. This CDR3 spans 14 amino acids. Trimming cost V 6 bases and J 0 bases; bases outside gene matches: 2. The germline gives CDR1 ENHRY, CDR2 SYGVKD. The CDR3 DNA follows: TGTGCCATCAGCCGCGGGGGGAGCACAGATACGCAGTATTTT. This gives the protein CAISRGGSTDTQYF.

This sequence joins TRBV30 and TRBJ2-1; TRBD2 matches 12 bases. The CDR3 runs to 17 residues. J gave up 7 bases and V 0 bases, and 10 bases lay outside the gene matches. Germline V CDR1 and CDR2: GTSNPN, SVGIG (reference sequence). CDR3 in amino acids: CAWSVRWLAGGRNEQFF. In nucleotides, the CDR3 is TGTGCCTGGAGTGTACGGTGGCTAGCGGGGGGGCGGAATGAGCAGTTCTTC.

V is TRBV7-8 and J is TRBJ1-4, with 11 bases fitting TRBD1. J gave up 1 base and V 3 bases, and 1 base lay outside the gene matches. The length of the CDR3 is 16 residues. The V gene's germline CDR1 is SGHVS and CDR2 FQNEAQ. The CDR3 DNA sequence: TGTGCCAGCAGCTTTGGGACAGGGGGAACTAATGAAAAACTGTTTTTT. This gives the protein CASSFGTGGTNEKLFF.

The chain recombines TRBV5-4 with TRBJ2-1; maybe TRBD2 (6 bases). Trimming took off 3 bases at V and 2 bases at J, with 9 bases between the two ends. CDR3 length: 14 residues. The germline V gene has CDR1 SGHNT and CDR2 YYREEE (reference sequence). The CDR3 coding sequence is TGTGCCAGCAGCTGGACGGGGGCCTACAATGAGCAGTTCTTC. It codes for CASSWTGAYNEQFF.

CDR3 bases: TGTGCCAGCAGCCACCGGTCGGTAGAGACCCAGTACTTC. Translation: CASSHRSVETQYF. The V and J genes are TRBV3-1 (or the pseudogene TRBV3-2) and TRBJ2-5; D unresolved. This CDR3 has 13 residues. CDR1 and CDR2 from the germline V gene are LGHDT and YNNKEL (reference sequence). Trimming took 3 bases from V and 4 from J, leaving 9 bases between them.

The chain is built from TRBV4-1 and TRBJ1-1; D is possibly TRBD1 (6 bases). Germline V lookup: CDR1 MGHRA, CDR2 YSYEKL. This CDR3 is 15 amino acids long. V was clipped by 4 bases and J by 1 base, with 13 bases between them. Here the CDR3 reads CASSPPTGPNTEAFF. The CDR3 DNA follows: TGCGCCAGCAGCCCCCCAACAGGGCCGAACACTGAAGCTTTCTTT.

This clone came up once. The chain combines TRBV4-2 with TRBJ1-4; D is ambiguous. The CDR3 totals 16 residues. Germline lookup yields CDR1 LGHNA and CDR2 YNFKEQ. With 4 bases removed from V and 2 bases from J, the gap between germline ends came to 14 bases. The CDR3 bases are TGTGCCAGCAGCCCTTCCATGGGCGCCACTAATGAAAAACTGTTTTTT. This gives the protein CASSPSMGATNEKLFF.

The rearrangement links TRBV4-1 to TRBJ1-4; D is ambiguous. The CDR3 consists of 13 residues. Germline CDR1 and CDR2: MGHRA and YSYEKL. V was clipped by 3 bases and J by 8 bases, with 10 bases between them. The CDR3 nucleotides are TGCGCCAGCAGCCAGGGAGTTAAAGAAAAACTGTTTTTT. Its protein product is CASSQGVKEKLFF.

This clone was observed a few times. The CDR3 nucleotides are TGTGCCAGCAGCCATCCCGGGGGGTTTGACGGGGAGCTGTTTTTT. Protein: CASSHPGGFDGELFF. J is TRBJ2-2 and V is TRBV7-9; 7 nucleotides match TRBD2. The CDR3 spans 15 residues. The ends lost 5 bases at V and 7 bases at J; junction bases unmatched: 10. CDR1 is SEHNR and CDR2 is FQNEAQ in the germline V gene (reference sequence).

The chain couples TRBV7-8 to TRBJ1-1; D not resolved. Germline CDR1 reads SGHVS; CDR2 reads FQNEAQ. Between the trimmed V and J ends, which lost 3 bases and 1 base, there was a span of 6 bases. The CDR3 totals 13 residues. CDR3 sequence: CASSLGRNTEAFF. The CDR3 bases are TGTGCCAGCAGCTTGGGCAGGAACACTGAAGCTTTCTTT.

Here the CDR3 reads CAWSPNRGRLGYTF. The CDR3 DNA reads TGTGCCTGGAGTCCGAACAGGGGGCGCCTTGGCTACACCTTC. The J gene is TRBJ1-2, the V gene TRBV30; TRBD1 agrees at 9 bases. V lost 2 bases, J lost 7 bases, and 8 bases stayed unmatched. Germline V gene lookup returns CDR1 GTSNPN and CDR2 SVGIG (reference sequence). This CDR3 has 14 amino acids.

The V gene is TRBV5-6, the J gene TRBJ2-5, with 7 bases that match TRBD2. Losses at the gene ends were 4 bases for V and 1 base for J; bases not matched to a gene: 1. CDR1 and CDR2 from the germline V gene are SGHDT and YYEEEE. The CDR3 spans 13 residues. CDR3 loop: CASSRLAQETQYF. CDR3 sequence (DNA): TGTGCCAGCAGCCGACTAGCCCAAGAGACCCAGTACTTC.

The V and J genes are TRBV13 and TRBJ2-3; 14 nucleotides match TRBD2. CDR1 and CDR2 (germline): PRHDT, FYEKMQ (reference sequence). Trimming removed 5 bases from V and 3 bases from J; junction bases left unmatched: 4. The CDR3 extends over 16 amino acids. The CDR3 region is CASSPGTSGGTDTQYF. CDR3 in DNA: TGTGCCAGCAGCCCCGGGACTAGCGGGGGAACAGATACGCAGTATTTT.

The V gene is TRBV6-5, the J gene TRBJ2-3; D is possibly TRBD2 (5 bases). Trimming cost V 6 bases and J 6 bases, with 7 bases left between them. Germline V gives CDR1 MNHEY, CDR2 SVGAGI. The CDR3 spans 11 residues. The CDR3 DNA sequence: TGTGCCAGCAGGTTAGCGGATACGCAGTATTTT. Translated: CASRLADTQYF.

The gene calls are TRBV6-4 and TRBJ1-5; D call uncertain. In germline, CDR1 is MRHNA, CDR2 SNTAGT. The length of the CDR3 is 13 residues. V dropped 4 bases and J dropped 5 bases, with 9 bases sitting between them. Here the CDR3 reads CASSVYFDQPQHF. In nucleotides, the CDR3 is TGTGCCAGCAGTGTTTATTTCGATCAGCCCCAGCATTTT.

J is TRBJ1-6 and V is TRBV30; 7 bases align to TRBD1. Losses at the gene ends were 4 bases for V and 6 bases for J; bases not matched to a gene: 6. The CDR3 has 14 amino acids. Germline V gene data show CDR1 as GTSNPN and CDR2 as SVGIG (reference sequence). Here the CDR3 reads CAWTGGQSNSPLHF. The CDR3, as DNA: TGTGCCTGGACTGGGGGACAGAGTAATTCACCCCTCCACTTT.

The chain recombines TRBV4-1 with TRBJ1-2, with D tentatively TRBD1 (6 bases). Germline V gene sequence: CDR1 MGHRA, CDR2 YSYEKL. V lost 3 bases and J lost 1, with 12 bases in between. This CDR3 is built from 15 residues. CDR3 amino acids: CASSHRTDINYGYTF. In DNA, the CDR3 is TGCGCCAGCAGCCACAGGACAGACATTAACTATGGCTACACCTTC.

The rearrangement joins TRBV9 to TRBJ2-7, with 8 nucleotides matching TRBD1. In germline, CDR1 is SGDLS, CDR2 YYNGEE. The CDR3 is 15 residues long. V lost 3 bases to trimming and J lost 3 bases; unmatched junction nucleotides: 8. CDR3 DNA: TGTGCCAGCAGCGCTGGCGGACAGGGCAACTACGAGCAGTACTTC. This sequence encodes CASSAGGQGNYEQYF.

The chain carries TRBV3-1 (or the pseudogene TRBV3-2) and TRBJ1-4, with D possibly matching TRBD1 (6 bases). The CDR3 runs to 15 residues. The V gene lost 4 bases and the J gene lost 5 bases, with 14 bases spanning the gap. CDR1 and CDR2 (germline): LGHDT, YNNKEL (reference sequence). The CDR3 spells CASSPRGRRNEKLFF. The CDR3 coding sequence is TGTGCCAGCAGCCCCAGGGGTCGGCGAAATGAAAAACTGTTTTTT.

The rearrangement joins TRBV4-1 to TRBJ1-6; 9 bases fit TRBD1. The CDR3 covers 18 residues. Losses at the gene ends were 0 bases for V and 10 bases for J; bases not matched to a gene: 13. Looked up from germline, CDR1 is MGHRA and CDR2 is YSYEKL. The CDR3 here is CASSQDKKGQGFGSPLHF. The CDR3 DNA follows: TGCGCCAGCAGCCAAGATAAGAAGGGACAGGGTTTCGGGTCACCCCTCCACTTT.

The V call is TRBV27, the J call TRBJ2-7, with 9 bases that match TRBD1. V lost 5 bases, J lost 0 bases, and 11 bases stayed unmatched. The CDR3 is 17 amino acids. The V gene's germline CDR1 is MNHEY and CDR2 SMNVEV (reference sequence). CDR3 region: CASSRHRTGASSYEQYF. CDR3 DNA sequence: TGTGCCAGCAGTCGCCACCGGACAGGGGCCAGCTCCTACGAGCAGTACTTC.

This chain connects TRBV18 to TRBJ1-4; D gene ambiguous. The CDR3 has 13 residues. V shed 0 bases and J shed 8 bases, with 7 bases lying between them. CDR1 is KGHSH, CDR2 LQKENI, per germline. CDR3 DNA: TGTGCCAGCTCACCACCGATGCGAGAAAAACTGTTTTTT. As protein: CASSPPMREKLFF.

The CDR3 DNA reads TGTGCCAGCACGGGGGACTCCTACGAGCAGTACTTC. Translation: CASTGDSYEQYF. V gene TRBV5-6 combines with J gene TRBJ2-7; D is perhaps TRBD2 (6 bases). The germline CDR1 and CDR2 sequences are SGHDT and YYEEEE. CDR3 length: 12 residues. The V end lost 6 bases, the J end lost 0 bases, and 7 bases lay between the germline ends.

The J gene is TRBJ2-3, the V gene TRBV7-2, with D perhaps matching TRBD1 (6 bases). CDR1 and CDR2 (germline): SGHTA, FQGNSA. This CDR3 contains 14 residues. V lost 5 bases and J lost 1, with 10 bases in between. The CDR3 DNA reads as TGTGCCAGCAGCCATCGACAGGGCACAGATACGCAGTATTTT. Its translation is CASSHRQGTDTQYF.

The rearrangement joins TRBV5-1 to TRBJ1-5, with D perhaps matching TRBD1 (5 bases). The V gene lost 4 bases and the J gene lost 7 bases, with 15 bases spanning the gap. The V gene's germline CDR1 is SGHRS and CDR2 YFSETQ. This CDR3 comprises 14 residues. Here the CDR3 DNA reads TGCGCCAGCAGCCCGGCAGGGATAGGGCAGCCCCAGCATTTT. Its protein is CASSPAGIGQPQHF.

The rearrangement links TRBV12-3 or TRBV12-4 to TRBJ1-1; possible D gene TRBD1, 6 bases. CDR3 length equals 13 residues. V lost 10 bases, J lost 1 base, and 13 bases lay in between. The CDR3 region is CATKQGPNTEAFF. The CDR3 bases are TGTGCCACTAAACAGGGACCGAACACTGAAGCTTTCTTT.

V is TRBV28 and J is TRBJ1-2, with TRBD1 as a possible D gene (5 bases). The germline CDR1 and CDR2 sequences are MDHEN and SYDVKM. This CDR3 contains 12 residues. V dropped 8 bases and J dropped 7 bases, with 14 bases sitting between them. The CDR3 DNA sequence: TGTGCCAGCGATGGAGGGGAAGCTGGCTACACCTTC. Residues: CASDGGEAGYTF.

The chain couples TRBV27 to TRBJ1-2, with D unclear. The CDR3 covers 14 residues. V dropped 6 bases and J dropped 8 bases, with 19 bases sitting between them. Germline V lookup: CDR1 MNHEY, CDR2 SMNVEV (reference sequence). CDR3 region: CASRRTINEGGYTF. CDR3 in DNA: TGTGCCAGCAGACGGACTATCAACGAGGGAGGCTACACCTTC.

This clone has a handful of counts. This chain joins TRBV11-2 and TRBJ1-6; tentative D call: TRBD1 (6 bases). The CDR3 is 15 amino acids. V lost 3 bases and J 14 bases, leaving 20 bases between the germline ends. The V gene's germline CDR1 is SGHAT and CDR2 FQNNGV. The CDR3 sequence: CASSLGYQGPGTLHF. As DNA, the CDR3 is TGTGCCAGCAGCTTGGGATATCAGGGGCCGGGGACCCTCCACTTT.

V gene TRBV27 combines with J gene TRBJ1-4; D ambiguous. CDR3 size: 16 residues. CDR1 is MNHEY and CDR2 is SMNVEV in the germline V gene (reference sequence). The germline V and J ends were trimmed by 4 bases and 1 base, with 13 bases remaining between them. The CDR3 spells CASSSTKGGTNEKLFF. The CDR3 DNA sequence: TGTGCCAGCAGTTCCACAAAGGGAGGAACTAATGAAAAACTGTTTTTT.